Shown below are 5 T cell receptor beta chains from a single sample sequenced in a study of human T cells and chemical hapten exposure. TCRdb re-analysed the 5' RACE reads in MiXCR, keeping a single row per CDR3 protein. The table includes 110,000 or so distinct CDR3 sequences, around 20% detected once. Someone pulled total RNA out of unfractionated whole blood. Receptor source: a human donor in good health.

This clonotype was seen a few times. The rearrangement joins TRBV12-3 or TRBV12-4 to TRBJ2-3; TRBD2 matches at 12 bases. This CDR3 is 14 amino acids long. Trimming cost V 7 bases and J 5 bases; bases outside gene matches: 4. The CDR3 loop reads CASTSGRAGDTQYF. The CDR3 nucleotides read TGTGCCAGCACTAGCGGGAGGGCCGGAGATACGCAGTATTTT.

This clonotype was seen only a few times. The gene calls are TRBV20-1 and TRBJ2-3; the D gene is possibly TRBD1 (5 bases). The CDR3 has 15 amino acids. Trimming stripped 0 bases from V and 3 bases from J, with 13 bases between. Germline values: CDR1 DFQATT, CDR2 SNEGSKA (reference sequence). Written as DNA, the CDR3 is TGCAGTGCTAGAGAACGGACATATAATACAGATACGCAGTATTTT. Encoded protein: CSARERTYNTDTQYF.

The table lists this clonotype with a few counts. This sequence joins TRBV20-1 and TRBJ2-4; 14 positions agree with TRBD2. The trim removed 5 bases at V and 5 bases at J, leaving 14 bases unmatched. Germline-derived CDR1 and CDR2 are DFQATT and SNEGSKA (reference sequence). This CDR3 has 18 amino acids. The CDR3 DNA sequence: TGCAGTGCTGAATTGACTAGCGGGGGGGACCGACGGGAAAACATTCAGTACTTC. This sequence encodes CSAELTSGGDRRENIQYF.

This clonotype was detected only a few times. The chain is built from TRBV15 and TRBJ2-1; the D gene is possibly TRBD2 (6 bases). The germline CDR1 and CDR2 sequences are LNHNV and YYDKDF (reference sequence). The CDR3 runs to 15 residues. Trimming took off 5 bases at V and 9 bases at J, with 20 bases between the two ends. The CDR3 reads CATSRPTGTYTEQFF. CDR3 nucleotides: TGTGCCACCAGCCGCCCTACCGGGACTTATACTGAGCAGTTCTTC.

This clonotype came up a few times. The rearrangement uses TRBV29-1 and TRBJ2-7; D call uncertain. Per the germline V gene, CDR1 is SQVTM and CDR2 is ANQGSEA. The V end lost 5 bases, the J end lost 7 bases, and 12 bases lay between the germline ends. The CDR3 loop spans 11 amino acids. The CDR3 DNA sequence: TGCAGCGTTACTACCATACGAGAGCAGTACTTC. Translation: CSVTTIREQYF.